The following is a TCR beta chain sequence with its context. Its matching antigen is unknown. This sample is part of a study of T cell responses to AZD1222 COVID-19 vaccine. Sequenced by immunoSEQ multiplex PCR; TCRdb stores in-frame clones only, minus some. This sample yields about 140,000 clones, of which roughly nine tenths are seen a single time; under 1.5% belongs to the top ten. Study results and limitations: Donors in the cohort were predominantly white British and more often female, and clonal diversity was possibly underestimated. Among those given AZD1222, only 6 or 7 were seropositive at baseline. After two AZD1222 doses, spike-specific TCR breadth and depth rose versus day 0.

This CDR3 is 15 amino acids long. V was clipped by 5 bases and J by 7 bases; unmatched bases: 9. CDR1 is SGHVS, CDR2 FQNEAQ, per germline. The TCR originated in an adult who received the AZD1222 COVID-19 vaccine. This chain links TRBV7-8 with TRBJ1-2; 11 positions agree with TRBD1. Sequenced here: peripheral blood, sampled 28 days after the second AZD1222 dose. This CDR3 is CASSRVTGTGGGYTF. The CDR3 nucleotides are TGTGCCAGCAGCCGAGTTACCGGGACAGGGGGTGGCTACACCTTC.